The clone carrying this TCR beta chain was detected many times. Its antigen remains unidentified. The sample is drawn from a study of blood T cells in healthy people across ages. Regarding the study as a whole: For the donors, CMV status was unknown and possibly confounded expanded clonotype changes.

CDR1 MNHEY and CDR2 SVGEGT come from the germline V gene. Trimming took off 0 bases at V and 8 bases at J, with 15 bases between the two ends. This CDR3 has 15 amino acids. With a J-beta primer mix and a sample-barcoded 5' primer, a second PCR ran roughly 6 to 12 cycles. Every cDNA molecule bore a tag from a template-switch adaptor containing 12 random nucleotides. Each CDR3 protein is one row after TCRdb ran MiXCR on the 5' RACE reads. This table has approximately 700,000 distinct CDR3 sequences, about 32% appearing once. This sequence joins TRBV6-2 or TRBV6-3 and TRBJ2-3, with D possibly TRBD1 on 5 matching bases. The sequence derives from a woman older than 75 in good health. Sequencing input: blood. The chain's CDR3 is CASSYSSGPATTQYF. Here the CDR3 DNA reads TGTGCCAGCAGTTACTCTTCAGGGCCGGCGACTACGCAGTATTTT.